Listed below are T cell receptor beta chains from one sample, sequenced in a study of blood T cells in healthy people across ages. TCRdb processed the 5' RACE reads anew with MiXCR; each CDR3 protein has one entry. The profile shows under 2,000,000 distinct CDR3 sequences, 49% of them singletons. Sample: blood. The receptors derive from a woman aged 40-49 years in good health. Each CDR3 is given without its conserved first and last residue. The order of the fields is J gene, D gene, V gene, CDR3 protein. D genes are given only for firm matches.

j_call: TRBJ2-7; d_call: NA; v_call: TRBV10-3; cdr3_aa: ATSRAGSNEQY
j_call: TRBJ1-2; d_call: TRBD1; v_call: TRBV5-5; cdr3_aa: ASSSTGTAVVHGYT
j_call: TRBJ1-5; d_call: NA; v_call: TRBV29-1; cdr3_aa: SVWGGSSNQPQH
j_call: TRBJ2-3; d_call: NA; v_call: TRBV7-2; cdr3_aa: ASSSNGVGGDTQY
j_call: TRBJ2-1; d_call: NA; v_call: TRBV5-1; cdr3_aa: ASQSVAEQF
j_call: TRBJ2-3; d_call: NA; v_call: TRBV20-1; cdr3_aa: SASSGTLSTDTQY
j_call: TRBJ2-1; d_call: TRBD1; v_call: TRBV5-6; cdr3_aa: ASSYLRQGGYNEQF
j_call: TRBJ2-3; d_call: NA; v_call: TRBV27; cdr3_aa: ASSLSKGRADTQY
j_call: TRBJ2-7; d_call: NA; v_call: TRBV27; cdr3_aa: ASSLEGTVYNEQY
j_call: TRBJ2-1; d_call: TRBD2; v_call: TRBV27; cdr3_aa: ASTIRRTSGGNEQF
j_call: TRBJ2-1; d_call: TRBD2; v_call: TRBV7-2; cdr3_aa: ASSLEGWAGGPMDEQF
j_call: TRBJ2-1; d_call: TRBD2; v_call: TRBV5-1; cdr3_aa: AFPERSGRSSYNEQF
j_call: TRBJ2-7; d_call: NA; v_call: TRBV7-8; cdr3_aa: ASSLVVGAQYEQY
j_call: TRBJ1-2; d_call: NA; v_call: TRBV9; cdr3_aa: ASSVRGGDDT
j_call: TRBJ2-6; d_call: NA; v_call: TRBV5-6; cdr3_aa: ASSSKSGANVLT
j_call: TRBJ2-7; d_call: NA; v_call: TRBV20-1; cdr3_aa: SAIVGGSSYEQY
j_call: TRBJ2-5; d_call: NA; v_call: TRBV5-1; cdr3_aa: ASSSRATQETQY
j_call: TRBJ2-1; d_call: NA; v_call: TRBV20-1; cdr3_aa: SASPTEYNEQF
j_call: TRBJ1-2; d_call: NA; v_call: TRBV28; cdr3_aa: ASSPSNNYGYT
j_call: TRBJ1-4; d_call: NA; v_call: TRBV5-1; cdr3_aa: ASSLVTANEKLF
j_call: TRBJ2-3; d_call: TRBD2; v_call: TRBV7-2; cdr3_aa: ASSSQAGGGTDTQY
j_call: TRBJ2-3; d_call: NA; v_call: TRBV7-9; cdr3_aa: ASKFREDTQY
j_call: TRBJ1-2; d_call: TRBD1; v_call: TRBV20-1; cdr3_aa: SAWTGQNYGYT
j_call: TRBJ1-2; d_call: NA; v_call: TRBV15; cdr3_aa: ATSDLVYGYT
j_call: TRBJ2-1; d_call: TRBD2; v_call: TRBV11-2; cdr3_aa: ASSPNSGGHNEQF
j_call: TRBJ2-1; d_call: TRBD2; v_call: TRBV28; cdr3_aa: ASQLGLAGNNEQF
j_call: TRBJ2-5; d_call: NA; v_call: TRBV20-1; cdr3_aa: SARDLGTPSGDQY
j_call: TRBJ2-1; d_call: TRBD2; v_call: TRBV9; cdr3_aa: ASSDLRTSGYNEQF
j_call: TRBJ2-3; d_call: TRBD2; v_call: TRBV7-9; cdr3_aa: ACSPTSGYTDTQY
j_call: TRBJ1-4; d_call: NA; v_call: TRBV5-1; cdr3_aa: ASALSGGADEKLF
j_call: TRBJ2-1; d_call: NA; v_call: TRBV6-1; cdr3_aa: ASSSERGPPYNEQF
j_call: TRBJ2-1; d_call: NA; v_call: TRBV4-3; cdr3_aa: ASSQDRVIVGEQF
j_call: TRBJ2-3; d_call: NA; v_call: TRBV6-5; cdr3_aa: ASSGGPLGDTQY
j_call: TRBJ2-3; d_call: TRBD1; v_call: TRBV7-2; cdr3_aa: ASSLEGASVDTQY
j_call: TRBJ2-5; d_call: NA; v_call: TRBV5-5; cdr3_aa: ASSLTQQKETQY
j_call: TRBJ1-2; d_call: TRBD1; v_call: TRBV27; cdr3_aa: AKRDSLDGYT
j_call: TRBJ1-5; d_call: TRBD1; v_call: TRBV28; cdr3_aa: ASSPGTGHNQPQH